The TCR beta chain described here comes from a study of beta chain features in type 1 diabetes. On the study more broadly: The study found patients and healthy donors alike in age, gender and cell yields.

Each of the CD4+ naive, central memory, regulatory and stem cell-like memory populations was sorted via CD45RO/CCR7/CD25/CD127/CD95/CD27. Study-wide findings and caveats: Significant though moderate, a shortening of TCRB CDR3s appeared in all four CD4+ subsets of Type 1 diabetes patients.

Every bit of the isolated RNA underwent reverse transcription, so sequencing read expressed TCRB transcripts. Produced via immunoSEQ multiplex PCR; TCRdb's table is partial and in-frame only. This sample has 900,000 or so clones, with roughly 15% found just once. Turning to this clone: Its specificity is not known.

Germline CDR1 reads LGHNA; CDR2 reads YSLEER. V was shortened by 4 bases and J by 3 bases, with 14 bases between the two germline ends. There are 15 residues in the CDR3. This receptor was obtained from a woman aged 18-35 years in good health. The V call is TRBV4-3, the J call TRBJ2-3; weak D call: TRBD1 (7 bases). Specimen: naive CD4+ T cells from blood. CDR3 protein: CASSPGGFSTDTQYF. The CDR3, as DNA: TGCGCCAGCAGCCCAGGGGGGTTCTCGACAGATACGCAGTATTTT.